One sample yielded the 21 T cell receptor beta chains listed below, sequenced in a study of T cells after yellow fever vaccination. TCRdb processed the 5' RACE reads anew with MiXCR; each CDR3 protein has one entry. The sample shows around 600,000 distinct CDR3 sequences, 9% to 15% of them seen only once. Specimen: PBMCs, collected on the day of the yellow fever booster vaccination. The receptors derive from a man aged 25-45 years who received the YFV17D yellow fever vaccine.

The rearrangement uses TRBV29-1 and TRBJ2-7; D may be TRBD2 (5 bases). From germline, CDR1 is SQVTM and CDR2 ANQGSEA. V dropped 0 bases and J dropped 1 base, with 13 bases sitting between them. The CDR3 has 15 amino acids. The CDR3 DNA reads TGCAGCGTTGAAGATCAGGCGGGTGCATCCTACGAGCAGTACTTC. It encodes CSVEDQAGASYEQYF.

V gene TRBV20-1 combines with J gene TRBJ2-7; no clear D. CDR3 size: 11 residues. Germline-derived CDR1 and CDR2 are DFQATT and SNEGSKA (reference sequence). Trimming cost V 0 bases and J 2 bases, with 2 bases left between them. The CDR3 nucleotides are TGCAGTGCTAGAGATACCTACGAGCAGTACTTC. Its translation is CSARDTYEQYF.

CDR3 in DNA: TGTGCCACCACTCAATGGCGGGGTGGCACAGATACGCAGTATTTT. It translates to CATTQWRGGTDTQYF. The genes are TRBV24-1 and TRBJ2-3; TRBD2 is a possible D gene (6 bases). CDR3 size: 15 residues. The germline CDR1 and CDR2 sequences are KGHDR and SFDVKD. The V and J ends lost 8 bases and 1 base respectively, with 15 bases between them.

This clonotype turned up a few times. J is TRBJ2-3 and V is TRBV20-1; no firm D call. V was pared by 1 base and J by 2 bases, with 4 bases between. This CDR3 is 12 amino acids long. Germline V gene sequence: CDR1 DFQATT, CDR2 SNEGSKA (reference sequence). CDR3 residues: CSARAVTDTQYF. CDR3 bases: TGCAGTGCTAGAGCCGTCACAGATACGCAGTATTTT.

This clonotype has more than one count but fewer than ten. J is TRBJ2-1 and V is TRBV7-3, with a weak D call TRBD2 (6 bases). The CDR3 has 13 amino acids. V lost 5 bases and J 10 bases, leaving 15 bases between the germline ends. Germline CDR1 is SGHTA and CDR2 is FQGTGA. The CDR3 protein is CASSINTAGEQFF. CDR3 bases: TGTGCCAGCAGCATCAACACGGCGGGGGAGCAGTTCTTC.

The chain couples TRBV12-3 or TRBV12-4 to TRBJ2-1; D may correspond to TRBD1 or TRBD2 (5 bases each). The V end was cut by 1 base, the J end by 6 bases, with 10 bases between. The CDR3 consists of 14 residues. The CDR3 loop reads CASSLGDGFNEQFF. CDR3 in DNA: TGTGCCAGCAGTTTAGGGGACGGCTTCAATGAGCAGTTCTTC.

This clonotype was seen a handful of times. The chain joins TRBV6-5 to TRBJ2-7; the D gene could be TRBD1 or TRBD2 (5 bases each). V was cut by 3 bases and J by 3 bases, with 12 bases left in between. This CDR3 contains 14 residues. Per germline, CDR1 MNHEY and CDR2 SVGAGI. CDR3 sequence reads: CASSYDARGYEQYF. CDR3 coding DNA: TGTGCCAGCAGTTATGACGCGAGGGGCTACGAGCAGTACTTC.

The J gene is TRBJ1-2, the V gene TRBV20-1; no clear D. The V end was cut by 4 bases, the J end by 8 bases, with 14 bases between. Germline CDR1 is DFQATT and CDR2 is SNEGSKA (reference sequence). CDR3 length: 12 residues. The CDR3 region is CSATYSGRGYTF. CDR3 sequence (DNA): TGCAGTGCTACCTACTCCGGGAGGGGCTACACCTTC.

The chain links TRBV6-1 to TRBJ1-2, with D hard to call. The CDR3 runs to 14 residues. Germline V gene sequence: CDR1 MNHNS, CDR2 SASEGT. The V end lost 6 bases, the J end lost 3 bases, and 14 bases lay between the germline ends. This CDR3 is CASSPRGGYYGYTF. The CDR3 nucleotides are TGTGCCAGCAGCCCCCGCGGCGGTTACTATGGCTACACCTTC.

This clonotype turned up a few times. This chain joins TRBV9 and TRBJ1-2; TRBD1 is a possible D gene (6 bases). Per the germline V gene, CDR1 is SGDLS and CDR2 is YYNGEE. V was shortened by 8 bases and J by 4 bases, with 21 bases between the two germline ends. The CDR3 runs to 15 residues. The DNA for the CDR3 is TGTGCCAGTCAAACAGGGCCGGGCCCCCCCTATGGCTACACCTTC. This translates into CASQTGPGPPYGYTF.

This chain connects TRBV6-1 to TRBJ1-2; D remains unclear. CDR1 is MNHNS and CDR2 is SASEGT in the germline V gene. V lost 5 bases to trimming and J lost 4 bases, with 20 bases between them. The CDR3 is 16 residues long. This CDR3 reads CASSPPSRIHFYGYTF. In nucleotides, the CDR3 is TGTGCCAGCAGTCCCCCGTCCAGGATTCATTTCTATGGCTACACCTTC.

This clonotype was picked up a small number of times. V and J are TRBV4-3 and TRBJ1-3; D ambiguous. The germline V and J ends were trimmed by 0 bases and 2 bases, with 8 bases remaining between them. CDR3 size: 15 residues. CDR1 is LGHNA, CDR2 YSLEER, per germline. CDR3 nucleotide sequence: TGCGCCAGCAGCCAAGACCCCCCGCCTGGAAACACCATATATTTT. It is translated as CASSQDPPPGNTIYF.

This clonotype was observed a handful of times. CDR3 amino acids: CASSPGRDTEAFF. The CDR3 DNA reads as TGTGCCAGCAGCCCTGGACGGGACACTGAAGCTTTCTTT. The chain links TRBV7-3 to TRBJ1-1; D unclear. With 5 bases removed from V and 3 bases from J, the gap between germline ends came to 10 bases. The CDR3 spans 13 residues. Germline V lookup: CDR1 SGHTA, CDR2 FQGTGA.

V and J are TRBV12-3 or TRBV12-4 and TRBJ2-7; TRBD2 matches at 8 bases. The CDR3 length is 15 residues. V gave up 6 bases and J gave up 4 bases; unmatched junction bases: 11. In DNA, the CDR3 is TGTGCCAGCAGGCCCGGTTCGGGAGGGAGGTACGAGCAGTACTTC. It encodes CASRPGSGGRYEQYF.

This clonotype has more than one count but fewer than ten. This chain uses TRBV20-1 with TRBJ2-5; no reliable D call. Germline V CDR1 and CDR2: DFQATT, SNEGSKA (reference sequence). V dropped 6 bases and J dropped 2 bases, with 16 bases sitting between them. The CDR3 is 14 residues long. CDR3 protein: CSANKPSGQETQYF. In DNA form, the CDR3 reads TGCAGTGCCAACAAGCCCTCCGGGCAAGAGACCCAGTACTTC.

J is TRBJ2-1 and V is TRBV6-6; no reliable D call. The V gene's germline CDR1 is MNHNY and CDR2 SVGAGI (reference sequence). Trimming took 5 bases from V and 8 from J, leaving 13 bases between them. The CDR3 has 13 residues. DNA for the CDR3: TGTGCCAGCAGTGGCCTAGGACGAGATGAGCAGTTCTTC. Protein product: CASSGLGRDEQFF.

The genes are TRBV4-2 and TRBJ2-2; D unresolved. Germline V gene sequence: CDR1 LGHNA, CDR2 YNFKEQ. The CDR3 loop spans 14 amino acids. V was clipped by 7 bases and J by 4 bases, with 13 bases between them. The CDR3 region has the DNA TGTGCCAGCACCGAACTCGCTTTCACCGGGGAGCTGTTTTTT. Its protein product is CASTELAFTGELFF.

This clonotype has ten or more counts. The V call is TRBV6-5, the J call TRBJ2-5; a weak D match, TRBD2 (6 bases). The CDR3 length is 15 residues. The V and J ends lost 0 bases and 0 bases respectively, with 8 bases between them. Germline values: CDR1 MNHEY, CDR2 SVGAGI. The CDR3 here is CASSYSSGDQETQYF. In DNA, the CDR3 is TGTGCCAGCAGTTACTCTTCGGGAGACCAAGAGACCCAGTACTTC.

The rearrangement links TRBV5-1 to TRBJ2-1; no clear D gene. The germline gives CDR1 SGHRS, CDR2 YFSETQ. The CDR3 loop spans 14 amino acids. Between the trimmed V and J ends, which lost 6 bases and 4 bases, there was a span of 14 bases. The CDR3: CASKVLSEYNEQFF. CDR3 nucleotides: TGCGCCAGCAAAGTCCTAAGCGAATACAATGAGCAGTTCTTC.

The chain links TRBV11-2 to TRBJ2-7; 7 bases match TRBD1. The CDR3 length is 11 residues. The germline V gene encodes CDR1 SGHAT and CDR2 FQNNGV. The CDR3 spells CASQGRDEQYF. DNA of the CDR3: TGTGCGTCACAGGGGAGAGACGAGCAGTACTTC.

The CDR3 region has the DNA TGCGCCAGCAGCTTGGTCCGCGTCGGGTACAATGAGCAGTTCTTC. It is translated as CASSLVRVGYNEQFF. The V gene is TRBV5-1, the J gene TRBJ2-1; no firm D call. V was clipped by 0 bases and J by 4 bases, with 11 bases between them. This CDR3 region has 15 residues. CDR1 is SGHRS, CDR2 YFSETQ, per germline.